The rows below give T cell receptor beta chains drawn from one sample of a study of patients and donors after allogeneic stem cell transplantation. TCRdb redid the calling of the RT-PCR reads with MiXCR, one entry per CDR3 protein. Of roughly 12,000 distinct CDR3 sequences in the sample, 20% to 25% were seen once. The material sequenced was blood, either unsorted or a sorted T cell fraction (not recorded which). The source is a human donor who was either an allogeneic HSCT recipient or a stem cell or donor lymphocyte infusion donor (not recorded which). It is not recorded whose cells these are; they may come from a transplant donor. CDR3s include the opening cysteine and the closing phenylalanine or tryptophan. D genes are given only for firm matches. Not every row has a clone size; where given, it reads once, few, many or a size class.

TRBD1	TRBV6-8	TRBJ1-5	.	CASSQRTGGNNQPQHF	TGTGCCAGCAGCCAAAGGACAGGGGGCAACAATCAGCCCCAGCATTTT
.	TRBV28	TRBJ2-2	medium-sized	CASRKNTGELFF	TGTGCCAGCAGGAAGAATACCGGGGAGCTGTTTTTT
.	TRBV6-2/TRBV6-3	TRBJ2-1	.	CASSYGTPAYNEQFF	TGTGCCAGCAGTTACGGGACGCCTGCCTACAATGAGCAGTTCTTC
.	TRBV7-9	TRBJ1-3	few	CASSLAGASRGNTIYF	TGTGCCAGCAGCTTAGCGGGGGCATCCCGAGGAAACACCATATATTTT
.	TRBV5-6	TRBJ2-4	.	CASSLVLGGPLAKNIQYF	TGTGCCAGCAGCTTGGTCTTGGGCGGGCCCCTAGCCAAAAACATTCAGTACTTC
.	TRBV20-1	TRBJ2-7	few	CSARGAGLQAREQYF	TGCAGTGCTAGGGGGGCGGGACTCCAAGCCCGCGAGCAGTACTTC
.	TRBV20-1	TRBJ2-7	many	CSAPREYEQYF	TGCAGTGCTCCTAGGGAATACGAGCAGTACTTC
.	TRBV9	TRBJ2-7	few	CASSATGTPYEQYF	TGTGCCAGCAGCGCCACCGGGACACCCTACGAGCAGTACTTC
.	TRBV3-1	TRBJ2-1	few	CASSQDRANEQFF	TGTGCCAGCAGCCAAGACAGGGCCAATGAGCAGTTCTTC
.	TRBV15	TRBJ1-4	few	CATSIKQGPVNEKLFF	TGTGCCACCAGCATCAAGCAGGGGCCTGTTAATGAAAAACTGTTTTTT
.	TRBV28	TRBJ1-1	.	CASSSPSLDTEAFF	TGTGCCAGCAGTTCTCCTAGCCTGGACACTGAAGCTTTCTTT
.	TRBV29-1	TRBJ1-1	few	CSVESVRVTEAFF	TGCAGCGTTGAATCGGTACGGGTAACTGAAGCTTTCTTT
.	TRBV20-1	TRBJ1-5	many	CSALGRTQHF	TGCAGTGCCTTGGGACGGACCCAGCATTTT
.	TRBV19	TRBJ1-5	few	CASSAGLSNQPQHF	TGTGCCAGTAGTGCCGGGTTAAGCAATCAGCCCCAGCATTTT
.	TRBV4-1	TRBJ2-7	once	CASSRTGENYEQYF	TGCGCCAGCAGCCGAACGGGAGAAAACTACGAGCAGTACTTC
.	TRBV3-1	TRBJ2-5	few	CASSQVHDGETQYF	TGTGCCAGCAGCCAGGTACACGACGGGGAGACCCAGTACTTC
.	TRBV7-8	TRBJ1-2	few	CASSLATGNGYTF	TGTGCCAGCAGCTTAGCAACAGGGAATGGCTACACCTTC
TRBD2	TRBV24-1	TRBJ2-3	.	CATSDITSGRPDTQYF	TGTGCCACCAGTGATATAACTAGCGGGAGACCAGATACGCAGTATTTT
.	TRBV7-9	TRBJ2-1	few	CASSPAGGPPIEQFF	TGTGCCAGCAGCCCCGCCGGGGGACCCCCAATCGAGCAGTTCTTC
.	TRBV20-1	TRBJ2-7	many	CSAPGEGGYEQYF	TGCAGTGCCCCGGGAGAGGGCGGGTACGAGCAGTACTTC
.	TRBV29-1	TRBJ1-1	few	CSVNPGTPKNTEAFF	TGCAGCGTCAATCCCGGGACACCAAAGAACACTGAAGCTTTCTTT
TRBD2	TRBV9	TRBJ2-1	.	CASSGPGLANNEQFF	TGTGCCAGCAGCGGGCCGGGACTAGCGAACAATGAGCAGTTCTTC
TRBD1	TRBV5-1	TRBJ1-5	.	CASLKQGDNQPQHF	TGCGCCAGCCTCAAACAGGGGGATAATCAGCCCCAGCATTTT
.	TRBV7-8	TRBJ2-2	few	CASSSPTYGELFF	TGTGCCAGCAGCTCCCCCACTTACGGGGAGCTGTTTTTT
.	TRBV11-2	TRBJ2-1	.	CASSLGAGSLSYNEQFF	TGTGCCAGCAGCTTAGGGGCAGGGTCCCTCTCCTACAATGAGCAGTTCTTC
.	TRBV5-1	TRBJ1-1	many	CASSVERNTEAFF	TGCGCCAGCAGCGTCGAAAGGAACACTGAAGCTTTCTTT
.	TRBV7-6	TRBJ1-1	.	CASSLGTDMNTEAFF	TGTGCCAGCAGCTTAGGGACAGACATGAACACTGAAGCTTTCTTT
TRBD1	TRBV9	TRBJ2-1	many	CASTYTGTGKFF	TGTGCCAGCACATACACCGGGACAGGGAAGTTCTTC
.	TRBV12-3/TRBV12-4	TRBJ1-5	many	CASSWYRSNQPQHF	TGTGCCAGCAGTTGGTACAGGAGCAATCAGCCCCAGCATTTT